This T cell receptor (beta chain) was sequenced for a study of T cells in Graves' hyperthyroidism and ophthalmopathy (dated 2019 in TCRdb). Notes on the research overall: Peripheral blood was collected at initial diagnosis, before any treatment. A discovery cohort of about a hundred patients, about 40 with Graves' ophthalmopathy and 55 to 60 with stable Graves' hyperthyroidism, was used to find distinguishing TCR V-J signatures. Prospective prediction of ophthalmopathy was tested in an independent validation cohort of 18 to 20 hyperthyroidism patients and approximately 17 patients who later progressed to ophthalmopathy. For training and testing, the approximately 92 patients in the discovery cohort were randomly divided in a 7:3 ratio. The study also compared thyroid tissue and blood T-cell repertoires from a handful of Graves' hyperthyroidism patients. After blood sampling, hyperthyroidism patients were treated with methimazole at a starting dose of 30 mg daily, and ophthalmopathy patients were treated with high-dose intravenous methylprednisolone. TCR Vbeta CDR3 sequencing of approximately 140 peripheral blood samples (about 45 ophthalmopathy, roughly 72 hyperthyroidism and around 17 progressor patients) is reported in the paper.

Study-level results and caveats: In cross-validation, a model built on a 13 V-J signature told ophthalmopathy apart from stable hyperthyroidism with under 90% sensitivity and roughly 83% specificity, and in testing the same model reached 80%/75%. Most expanded thyroid clonotypes (frequency above 0.001) were also detected in blood, suggesting blood repertoires may reflect thyroid immune responses. In validation, progression to ophthalmopathy was predicted by the model with around 70% sensitivity and around 76% specificity, a median of around 5.9 months before onset. No statistical method was used to fix the sample size in advance, and group allocation was not hidden from the investigators.

In the ophthalmopathy patients, disease was moderately to severely active, with a Clinical Activity Score of 3 or more, a NOSPECS grade of 4 or more, and a duration of less than 3 months. Exclusion was applied to patients with uncontrolled infections, other autoimmune diseases, pregnancy or lactation. Diagnoses relied on clinical symptoms, serum thyroxine and TRAb, thyroid ultrasound and orbital computed tomography. PBMCs were isolated from around 10 ml of fresh peripheral blood by Ficoll-Paque density gradient centrifugation. Total RNA was extracted using Trizol reagent, and RNA quality was assessed on an Agilent 2100 Bioanalyzer. The CDR3 numbers 13 residues from cysteine through phenylalanine. Only CDR3 DNA remains: 39 bases, in frame from the first base. CDR1 is given as LNHNV and CDR2 as YYDKDF, both from the germline V gene (reference sequence). This clonotype was seen just once. Its binding antigen is unknown. One base away there is no much larger clone; base qualities are not given. One read provides weak support.

The TCR beta CDR3 regions were amplified from the RNA transcripts. The TCR CDR3 was subjected to a first round of RT-PCR using the HTBI primer set and the Qiagen OneStep RT-PCR kit. Libraries were constructed in a second round of multiplex PCR, after which size selection and purification were performed. The libraries were sequenced on an Illumina HiSeq2000 using paired-end 100 bp reads. The study's own analysis went as follows. SOAPnuke was used to process the raw data, with reads discarded if the reads contained adapters or uncalled bases, had a mean Phred below 15, or lacked an exact constant-primer or identifier match. High-quality paired reads were merged using COPE v1.2.5, and each unique nucleotide sequence was defined as a clonotype. MiTCR v1.1 was used to align clonotypes to the IMGT TRBV, TRBD and TRBJ reference segments. Analysis was restricted to V-J combinations with a frequency above 0.0001, which covered about 99% of repertoires. The TCS score was defined as F50 (clonal expansion) divided by E x V (chaos), with BLOSUM62-based TCRdist calculated between CDR3 peptides within each V-J. Welch's t-statistics and random forest reduced 514 V-J features to about 12, which were used in a naive Bayes classifier (R e1071). TCRdb redid the processing of the public reads, applying fastp at Q25 and MiXCR, and retained in-frame beta chains. One record per CDR3 amino acid sequence lists the most common genes and DNA. These V and J calls rely on TCRdb rather than the paper's analysis. In this sample the table shows 500,000 to 650,000 distinct CDR3 sequences, more than 14% of which occur a single time. The leading ten clones occupy under 15% of the sample.

The TCR was taken from a woman in her forties or fifties with Graves' ophthalmopathy. The sequencing input was blood. The rearranged chain carries TRBV15 and TRBJ2-1, with the D gene call left open. Matching the DNA end better, TRBJ2-7 makes the J call doubtful. The CDR3 here reads CATSSDTYNEQYF. The DNA sequence is given as TGTGCCACCAGCAGTGACACCTACAATGAGCAGTACTTC.